These T cell receptor beta chains were read from a single sample in a study of T-cell reconstitution after alpha-beta-depleted transplantation in children. From the PCR reads, TCRdb called clonotypes with MiXCR, one entry per CDR3 protein. The data show about 580,000 distinct CDR3 sequences, about 21% seen once. The material sequenced was PBMCs, mostly from graft donor cells, taken 360 days after TCRalphabeta/CD19-depleted stem cell transplant. These receptors were obtained from a boy younger than two who had a stem cell transplant for acute myeloid leukemia, so the T cells may come from the graft donor. Both conserved end residues are part of each CDR3. D genes are given only for firm matches. A clone size is listed for some rows: how often the clone was seen (once, few, many), or a class if it is expanded.

d_gene	v_gene	abundance	j_gene	CDR3aa	CDR3nt
TRBD1	TRBV4-2	few	TRBJ2-7	CASSQDFGTGSPIYEQYF	TGTGCCAGCAGCCAAGATTTCGGGACAGGGTCCCCAATTTACGAGCAGTACTTC
.	TRBV6-5	few	TRBJ2-5	CASSYLGQSWETQYF	TGTGCCAGCAGTTACCTGGGGCAGAGCTGGGAGACCCAGTACTTC
.	TRBV20-1	few	TRBJ2-7	CSGGRAPYEQYF	TGCAGTGGGGGACGGGCACCCTACGAGCAGTACTTC
.	TRBV29-1	many	TRBJ2-5	CSHDSYQETQYF	TGCAGCCACGACTCGTACCAAGAGACCCAGTACTTC
.	TRBV20-1	many	TRBJ2-3	CSAGLRTPDRSVF	TGCAGTGCAGGACTGCGAACGCCAGACAGATCCGTCTTT
TRBD1	TRBV7-2	.	TRBJ1-2	CASSLDRGRSGYTF	TGTGCCAGCAGCTTGGACAGGGGGCGATCGGGCTACACCTTC
.	TRBV14	.	TRBJ1-6	CASSQRNNSPLHF	TGTGCCAGCAGCCAGAGGAATAATTCACCCCTCCACTTT
TRBD1	TRBV12-3/TRBV12-4	.	TRBJ2-2	CASSVNWDRGRTGELFF	TGTGCCAGCAGTGTAAATTGGGACAGGGGTCGCACCGGGGAGCTGTTTTTT
TRBD2	TRBV7-2	few	TRBJ2-3	CASTRPEGLAVTDTQYF	TGTGCCAGCACCCGCCCGGAGGGACTAGCGGTCACAGATACGCAGTATTTT
.	TRBV25-1	.	TRBJ1-2	CASSVGGAGGYTF	TGTGCCAGCAGTGTTGGAGGCGCGGGAGGCTACACCTTC
TRBD1	TRBV6-5	.	TRBJ2-3	CASSNRDSKTDTQYF	TGTGCCAGCAGTAACCGGGACAGCAAGACAGATACGCAGTATTTT
.	TRBV5-6	few	TRBJ2-4	CASSGTLKDIQYF	TGTGCCAGCAGCGGGACGCTTAAAGACATTCAGTACTTC
.	TRBV11-2	few	TRBJ2-5	CASSPGPHQETQYF	TGTGCCAGCAGCCCGGGACCGCACCAAGAGACCCAGTACTTC
TRBD1	TRBV4-3	few	TRBJ2-1	CASSLGRTGGNEQFF	TGCGCCAGCAGCCTGGGCAGGACAGGGGGAAATGAGCAGTTCTTC
.	TRBV13	.	TRBJ2-3	CASGEGDTDTQYF	TGTGCCAGCGGAGAGGGGGATACAGATACGCAGTATTTT
.	TRBV7-9	many	TRBJ1-2	CASSLPTNYGYTF	TGTGCCAGCAGCTTACCCACTAACTACGGCTACACCTTC
TRBD2	TRBV20-1	few	TRBJ2-5	CSARFGLANKQETQYF	TGCAGTGCTAGATTTGGACTAGCTAATAAACAAGAGACCCAGTACTTC
.	TRBV12-3/TRBV12-4	few	TRBJ1-2	CASRGGPNYGYTF	TGTGCCAGCAGGGGGGGTCCCAACTATGGCTACACCTTC
.	TRBV12-3/TRBV12-4	many	TRBJ2-2	CASSPTGAGNGELFF	TGTGCCAGCAGTCCCACAGGGGCGGGAAACGGGGAGCTGTTTTTT
.	TRBV18	.	TRBJ2-3	CASSPPTGPPDTQYF	TGTGCCAGCTCACCACCCACAGGGCCCCCAGATACGCAGTATTTT
TRBD1	TRBV27	.	TRBJ2-4	CASSSTGDIQYF	TGTGCCAGCAGTAGCACAGGGGACATTCAGTACTTC
.	TRBV12-3/TRBV12-4	many	TRBJ2-1	CARFGEQFF	TGTGCCAGATTTGGTGAGCAGTTCTTC
.	TRBV28	.	TRBJ1-6	CASSHIQGPRSPLHF	TGTGCCAGCAGTCACATACAGGGTCCGAGGTCACCCCTCCACTTT
TRBD1	TRBV25-1	.	TRBJ1-4	CASSDPRTGPSKEKLFF	TGTGCCAGCAGTGACCCACGGACAGGGCCAAGTAAGGAAAAACTGTTTTTT
.	TRBV7-2	many	TRBJ2-5	CASSEGDVETQYF	TGTGCCAGCAGCGAGGGGGACGTCGAGACCCAGTACTTC
.	TRBV3-1	.	TRBJ2-2	CASSQDVTGELFF	TGTGCCAGCAGCCAAGATGTTACCGGGGAGCTGTTTTTT
TRBD2	TRBV12-3/TRBV12-4	once	TRBJ2-7	CASNTAGGSYEQYF	TGTGCCAGCAACACGGCGGGGGGGAGCTACGAGCAGTACTTC
.	TRBV11-1	many	TRBJ2-4	CASSLGFGTSNDKKNIQYF	TGTGCCAGCAGCTTAGGATTCGGTACTAGCAATGATAAAAAAAACATTCAGTACTTC
.	TRBV4-2	.	TRBJ2-3	CASSQDENTQYF	TGTGCCAGCAGCCAAGATGAGAATACGCAGTATTTT
.	TRBV11-2	.	TRBJ2-3	CASSLVPSTRPSTDTQYF	TGTGCCAGCAGCTTAGTACCTTCAACTAGACCTAGCACAGATACGCAGTATTTT
.	TRBV3-1	.	TRBJ1-2	CASSQEGRIYGYTF	TGTGCCAGCAGCCAAGAGGGACGGATCTATGGCTACACCTTC
.	TRBV7-2	many	TRBJ2-1	CASSSWPYNEQFF	TGTGCCAGCAGCTCCTGGCCCTACAATGAGCAGTTCTTC
TRBD2	TRBV7-2	.	TRBJ2-7	CASSLSGGGPYEQYF	TGTGCCAGCAGCCTTAGCGGGGGAGGTCCCTACGAGCAGTACTTC
TRBD1	TRBV20-1	many	TRBJ2-1	CSDKRQGISNEQFF	TGCAGTGACAAGCGACAGGGGATAAGCAATGAGCAGTTCTTC
TRBD1	TRBV29-1	many	TRBJ2-3	CSGGQAKGDTQYF	TGCAGCGGGGGACAGGCGAAGGGAGATACGCAGTATTTT
TRBD2	TRBV20-1	many	TRBJ2-3	CSARDRLAGGLADTQYF	TGCAGTGCTAGAGATCGTCTAGCGGGGGGGCTTGCAGATACGCAGTATTTT
.	TRBV24-1	.	TRBJ2-3	CATSETNGLVDTQYF	TGTGCCACCAGTGAGACGAACGGCCTCGTAGATACGCAGTATTTT
.	TRBV20-1	many	TRBJ2-3	CSAPDAPGDTQYF	TGCAGTGCACCGGACGCTCCAGGCGATACGCAGTATTTT
.	TRBV12-3/TRBV12-4	many	TRBJ2-3	CASTQGRSTDTQYF	TGTGCCAGCACCCAGGGGAGAAGCACAGATACGCAGTATTTT
.	TRBV5-6	few	TRBJ2-7	CASSLAGRGPFYEQYF	TGTGCCAGCAGCTTGGCGGGCAGGGGCCCTTTCTACGAGCAGTACTTC
TRBD2	TRBV4-3	few	TRBJ2-7	CASSQEKSGGDEQYF	TGCGCCAGCAGCCAAGAGAAGAGCGGGGGAGACGAGCAGTACTTC
.	TRBV28	.	TRBJ2-5	CASSLTFRPNQTQYF	TGTGCCAGCAGTCTAACCTTCCGCCCTAACCAGACCCAGTACTTC
.	TRBV20-1	many	TRBJ2-7	CSASPRGLSYEQYF	TGCAGTGCTAGTCCCAGGGGACTTTCCTACGAGCAGTACTTC
TRBD1	TRBV30	.	TRBJ2-7	CAWGTGGSYEQYF	TGTGCCTGGGGGACAGGGGGGTCCTACGAGCAGTACTTC
.	TRBV7-6	.	TRBJ2-3	CASSLARGPTDTQYF	TGTGCCAGCAGCTTAGCGCGGGGTCCCACAGATACGCAGTATTTT
.	TRBV7-2	.	TRBJ2-1	CASSLDEGLNEQFF	TGTGCCAGCAGCTTAGATGAGGGGCTCAATGAGCAGTTCTTC
.	TRBV6-5	few	TRBJ1-2	CASSYAGNGYTF	TGTGCCAGCAGTTACGCCGGGAATGGCTACACCTTC
.	TRBV6-1	.	TRBJ2-7	CASMRGILSEQYF	TGTGCCAGCATGAGGGGCATTTTAAGCGAGCAGTACTTC
TRBD1	TRBV5-1	.	TRBJ2-1	CASSLDDRGPYNEQFF	TGCGCCAGCAGCTTGGACGACAGGGGGCCCTACAATGAGCAGTTCTTC
.	TRBV12-3/TRBV12-4	many	TRBJ1-5	CASSLNGQFLRDQPQHF	TGTGCCAGCAGTCTAAACGGACAATTTCTGCGCGATCAGCCCCAGCATTTT